Listed here is a single T cell receptor beta chain. This entry belongs to a study of blood T cell repertoires in COVID-19. Study information: The United States, Italy and Spain provided the acute and convalescent COVID-19 samples. T cells, B-cell-depleted T cells, or PBMCs supplied cDNA or gDNA.

In the authors' methods: The assay estimated nucleated cells by amplifying reference gene primers. Clones were read by immunoSEQ multiplex PCR, and TCRdb kept only the in-frame ones, dropping some. The V and J calls and clone size come from that table; D and trimming were worked out from the DNA. This sample has 210,000 or so clones; roughly 80% occur once, and the top ten carry approximately 15%. CDR1 SGHRS and CDR2 YFSETQ come from the germline V gene. This CDR3 region has 14 residues. The V and J ends lost 4 bases and 6 bases, in that order; junction bases with no gene match: 6. The receptor was isolated from a man over 45 who had recovered from COVID-19. This sequence joins TRBV5-1 and TRBJ1-2; 10 bases map to TRBD1. Material: peripheral blood. The CDR3 nucleotides read TGCGCCAGCAGCCGACAGGGGGCGGATGATGGCTACACCTTC. This gives the protein CASSRQGADDGYTF.